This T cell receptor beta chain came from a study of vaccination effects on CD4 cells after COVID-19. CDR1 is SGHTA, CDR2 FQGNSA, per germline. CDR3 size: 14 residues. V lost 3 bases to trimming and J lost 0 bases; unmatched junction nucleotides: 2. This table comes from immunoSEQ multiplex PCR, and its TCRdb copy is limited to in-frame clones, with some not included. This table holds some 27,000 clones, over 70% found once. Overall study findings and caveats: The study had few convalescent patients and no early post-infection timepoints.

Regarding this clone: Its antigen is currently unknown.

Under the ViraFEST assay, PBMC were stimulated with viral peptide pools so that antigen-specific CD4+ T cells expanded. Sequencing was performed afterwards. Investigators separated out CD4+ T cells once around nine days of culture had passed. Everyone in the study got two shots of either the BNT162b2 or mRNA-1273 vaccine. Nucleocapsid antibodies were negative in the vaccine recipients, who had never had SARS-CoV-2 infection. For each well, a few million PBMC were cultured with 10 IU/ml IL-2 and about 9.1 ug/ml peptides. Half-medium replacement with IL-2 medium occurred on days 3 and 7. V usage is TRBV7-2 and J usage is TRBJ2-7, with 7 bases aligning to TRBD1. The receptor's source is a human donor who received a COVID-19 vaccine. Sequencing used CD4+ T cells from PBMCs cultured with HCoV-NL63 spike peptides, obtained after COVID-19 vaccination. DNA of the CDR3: TGTGCCAGCAGCTTTTGGGACAGCTCCTACGAGCAGTACTTC. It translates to CASSFWDSSYEQYF.